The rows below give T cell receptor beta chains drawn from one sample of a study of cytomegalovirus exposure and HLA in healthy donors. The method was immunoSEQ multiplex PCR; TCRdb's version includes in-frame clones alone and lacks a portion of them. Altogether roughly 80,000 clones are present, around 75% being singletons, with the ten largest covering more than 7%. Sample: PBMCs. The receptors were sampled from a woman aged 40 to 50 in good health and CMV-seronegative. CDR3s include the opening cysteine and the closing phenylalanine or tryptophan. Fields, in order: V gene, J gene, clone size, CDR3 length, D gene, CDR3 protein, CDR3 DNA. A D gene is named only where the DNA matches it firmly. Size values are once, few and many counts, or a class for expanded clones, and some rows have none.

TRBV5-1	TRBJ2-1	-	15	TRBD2	CASILTSGSHNEQFF	TGCGCCAGCATCCTAACTAGCGGGAGCCACAATGAGCAGTTCTTC
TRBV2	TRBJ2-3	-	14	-	CASRDRGTTDTQYF	TGTGCCAGCAGAGACAGAGGCACGACAGATACGCAGTATTTT
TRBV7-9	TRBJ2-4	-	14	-	CASSLRGDKNIQYF	TGTGCCAGCAGCTTAAGGGGTGACAAAAACATTCAGTACTTC
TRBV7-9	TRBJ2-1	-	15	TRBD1	CASSLRDRGLNEQFF	TGTGCCAGCAGCCTTAGGGACAGGGGGCTCAATGAGCAGTTCTTC
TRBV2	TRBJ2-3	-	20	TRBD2	CASIPGRLAGAYRSTDTQYF	TGTGCCAGCATCCCCGGGCGGCTAGCGGGTGCTTATAGAAGCACAGATACGCAGTATTTT
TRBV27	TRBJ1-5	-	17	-	CASSPGPGVGGNQPQHF	TGTGCCAGCAGTCCTGGCCCGGGGGTGGGAGGCAATCAGCCCCAGCATTTT
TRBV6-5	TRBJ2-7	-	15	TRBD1	CASSLTRQGAPKQYF	TGTGCCAGCAGTCTTACCCGCCAGGGGGCGCCGAAGCAGTACTTC
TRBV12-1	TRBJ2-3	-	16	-	CASSFAQQGGSDTQYF	TGTGCCAGCAGCTTTGCGCAACAGGGGGGTTCAGATACGCAGTATTTT
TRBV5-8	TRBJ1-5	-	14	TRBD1	CASSLGQGYQPQHF	TGTGCCAGCAGCTTGGGACAGGGGTATCAGCCCCAGCATTTT
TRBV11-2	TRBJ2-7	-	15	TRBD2	CASSPTSGITYEQYF	TGTGCCAGCAGCCCCACGAGCGGGATTACCTACGAGCAGTACTTC
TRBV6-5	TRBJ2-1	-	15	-	CASSRFRSSYNEQFF	TGTGCCAGCAGCCGATTCAGAAGCTCCTACAATGAGCAGTTCTTC
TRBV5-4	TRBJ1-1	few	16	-	CASSLNRPGTNTEAFF	TGTGCCAGCAGCTTGAATCGACCCGGGACAAACACTGAAGCTTTCTTT
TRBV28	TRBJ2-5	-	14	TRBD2	CASSKTSVQETQYF	TGTGCCAGCAGTAAGACTAGCGTCCAAGAGACCCAGTACTTC
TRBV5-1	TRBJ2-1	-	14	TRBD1	CASRTGQVYNEQFF	TGCGCCAGCAGAACGGGACAGGTTTACAATGAGCAGTTCTTC
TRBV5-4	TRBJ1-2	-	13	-	CASSLDFEDGYTF	TGTGCCAGCAGCTTGGACTTTGAGGATGGCTACACCTTC
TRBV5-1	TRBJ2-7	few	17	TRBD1	CASSLTYTGQASYEQYF	TGCGCCAGCAGCTTGACCTATACGGGACAGGCCTCCTACGAGCAGTACTTC
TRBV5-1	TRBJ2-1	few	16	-	CASSLVLGQVFNEQFF	TGCGCCAGCAGCTTGGTGCTGGGGCAGGTTTTCAATGAGCAGTTCTTC
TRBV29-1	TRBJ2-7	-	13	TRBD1	CSTRGQGSYEQYF	TGCAGCACCCGGGGACAGGGGAGTTACGAGCAGTACTTC
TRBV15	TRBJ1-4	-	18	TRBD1	CATSREGPGTAANEKLFF	TGTGCCACCAGCAGAGAGGGACCAGGGACAGCCGCTAATGAAAAACTGTTTTTT
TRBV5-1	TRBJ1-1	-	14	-	CASSLGQKNTEAFF	TGCGCCAGCAGCCTTGGACAGAAGAACACTGAAGCTTTCTTT
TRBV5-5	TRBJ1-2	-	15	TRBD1	CASSLGDSTNYGYTF	TGTGCCAGCAGCTTGGGGGACAGTACTAACTATGGCTACACCTTC
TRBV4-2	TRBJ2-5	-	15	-	CASSQIGENQETQYF	TGTGCCAGCAGCCAGATCGGGGAGAACCAAGAGACCCAGTACTTC
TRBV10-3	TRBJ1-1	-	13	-	CAISEPFDTGAFF	TGTGCCATCAGCGAGCCCTTTGACACTGGAGCTTTCTTT
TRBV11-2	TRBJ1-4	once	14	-	CASSPGATNEKLFF	TGTGCCAGCAGCCCAGGGGCCACTAATGAAAAACTGTTTTTT
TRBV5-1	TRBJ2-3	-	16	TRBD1	CASSLGQGRSTDTQYF	TGCGCCAGCAGCCTCGGACAGGGGCGTAGCACAGATACGCAGTATTTT
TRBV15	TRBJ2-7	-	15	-	CATSRDPGLSREQYF	TGTGCCACCAGCAGAGATCCGGGACTTTCACGGGAGCAGTACTTC
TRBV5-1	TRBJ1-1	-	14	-	CASSLRWANTEAFF	TGCGCCAGCAGCCTTAGGTGGGCCAACACTGAAGCTTTCTTT
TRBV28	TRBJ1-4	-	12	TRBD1	CASRPTGYKLFF	TGTGCCAGCAGGCCGACAGGGTACAAACTGTTTTTT
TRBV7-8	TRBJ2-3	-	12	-	CASSAAGDTQYF	TGTGCCAGCAGCGCCGCGGGAGATACGCAGTATTTT
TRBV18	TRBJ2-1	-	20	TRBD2	CASSSYSGTSLLSSYNEQFF	TGTGCCAGCTCATCATACTCCGGGACTAGCCTATTGAGCTCCTACAATGAGCAGTTCTTC
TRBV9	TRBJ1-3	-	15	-	CASSPGDGSGNTIYF	TGTGCCAGCAGCCCGGGGGACGGCTCTGGAAACACCATATATTTT
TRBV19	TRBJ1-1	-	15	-	CASSMWGLKDTEAFF	TGTGCCAGTAGTATGTGGGGGCTGAAGGACACTGAAGCTTTCTTT
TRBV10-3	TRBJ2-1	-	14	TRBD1	CAISGQGTLNEQFF	TGTGCCATCAGTGGACAGGGCACCCTCAATGAGCAGTTCTTC
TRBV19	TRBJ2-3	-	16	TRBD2	CASSPGLAGGRATQYF	TGTGCCAGTAGTCCGGGACTAGCGGGGGGGCGGGCTACGCAGTATTTT
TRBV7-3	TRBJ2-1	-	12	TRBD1	CSSSRGYNEQFF	TGTTCCAGCAGCAGGGGGTACAATGAGCAGTTCTTC
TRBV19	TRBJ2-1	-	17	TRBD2	CASSIGGGAIMENEQFF	TGTGCCAGTAGTATAGGCGGGGGGGCGATAATGGAAAATGAGCAGTTCTTC
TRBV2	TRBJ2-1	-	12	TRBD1	CASATGVNEQFF	TGTGCCAGCGCAACAGGGGTTAATGAGCAGTTCTTC
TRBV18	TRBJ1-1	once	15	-	CASSHVRDPGTEAFF	TGTGCCAGCTCACATGTTCGAGACCCGGGAACTGAAGCTTTCTTT
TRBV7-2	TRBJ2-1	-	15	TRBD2	CASSLRLGLAGGQFF	TGTGCCAGCAGCTTAAGGCTGGGGCTAGCGGGGGGGCAGTTCTTC
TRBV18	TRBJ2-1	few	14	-	CASSPDNRDNEQFF	TGTGCCAGCTCACCGGACAACCGGGACAATGAGCAGTTCTTC
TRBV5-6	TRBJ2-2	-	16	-	CASSFTGLGNTGELFF	TGTGCCAGCAGCTTTACAGGCTTGGGGAACACCGGGGAGCTGTTTTTT
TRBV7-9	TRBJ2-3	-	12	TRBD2	CASSLVGGVRDF	TGTGCCAGCAGCTTAGTCGGGGGGGTTCGAGATTTT
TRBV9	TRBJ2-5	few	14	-	CASSVGMSEETQYF	TGTGCCAGCAGCGTAGGAATGAGCGAAGAGACCCAGTACTTC